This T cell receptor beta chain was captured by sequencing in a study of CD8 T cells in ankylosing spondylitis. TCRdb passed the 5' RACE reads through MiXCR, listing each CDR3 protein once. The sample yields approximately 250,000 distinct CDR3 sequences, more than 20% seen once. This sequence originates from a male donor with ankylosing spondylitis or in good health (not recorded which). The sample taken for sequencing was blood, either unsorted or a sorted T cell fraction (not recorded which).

DNA of the CDR3: TGTGCCAGCAGTGAGGGGGCGACCCAGTACTTC. Translating it yields CASSEGATQYF. The chain combines TRBV7-2 with TRBJ2-5, with TRBD1 matching over 7 bases. Unmatched junction bases numbered 2, after V lost 6 bases and J lost 7 bases. CDR1 and CDR2 (germline): SGHTA, FQGNSA. The CDR3 is made up of 11 amino acids.